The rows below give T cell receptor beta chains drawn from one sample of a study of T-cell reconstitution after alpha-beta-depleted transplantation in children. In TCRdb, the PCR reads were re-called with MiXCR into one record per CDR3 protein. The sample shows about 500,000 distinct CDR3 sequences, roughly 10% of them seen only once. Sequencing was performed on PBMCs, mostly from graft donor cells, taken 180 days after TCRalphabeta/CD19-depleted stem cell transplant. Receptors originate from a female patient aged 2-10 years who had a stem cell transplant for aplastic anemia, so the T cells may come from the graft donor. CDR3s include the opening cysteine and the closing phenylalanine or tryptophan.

CDR3aa: CAISGTETYQETQYF; j_gene: TRBJ2-5; v_gene: TRBV10-3
CDR3aa: CASSKRGYQPQHF; j_gene: TRBJ1-5; v_gene: TRBV27
CDR3aa: CARGTGGDTGELFF; j_gene: TRBJ2-2; v_gene: TRBV6-1
CDR3aa: CATSRVSLGARWGSYNEQFF; j_gene: TRBJ2-1; v_gene: TRBV15
CDR3aa: CASRDSSRLFF; j_gene: TRBJ1-4; v_gene: TRBV28
CDR3aa: CASSFWDFRGLGTEAFF; j_gene: TRBJ1-1; v_gene: TRBV12-3/TRBV12-4
CDR3aa: CASSLVQAGTEAFF; j_gene: TRBJ1-1; v_gene: TRBV11-2
CDR3aa: CASSSTPSGNTIYF; j_gene: TRBJ1-3; v_gene: TRBV28
CDR3aa: CASSEGRQALSYEQYF; j_gene: TRBJ2-7; v_gene: TRBV2
CDR3aa: CSVDPKDRGHEAFF; j_gene: TRBJ1-1; v_gene: TRBV29-1
CDR3aa: CASSLEHSFDRYYGYTF; j_gene: TRBJ1-2; v_gene: TRBV28
CDR3aa: CASSERSLGNTEAFF; j_gene: TRBJ1-1; v_gene: TRBV2
CDR3aa: CASSFPPLTLLSYNEQFF; j_gene: TRBJ2-1; v_gene: TRBV6-2/TRBV6-3